A selection of T cell receptor beta chains follows, all from one sample in a study of control samples from healthy donors and cancer patients. The method was immunoSEQ multiplex PCR; TCRdb's version includes in-frame clones alone and lacks a portion of them. The table shows around 90,000 clones, with roughly 86% occurring only once. Specimen: blood. The receptors come from a young man in good health. Each CDR3 is given with its conserved first and last residue. The D gene is left open where the match is weak. Clone size is stated in some rows and not others, as once, few, many or a class when expanded.

V gene	D gene	clone size	J gene	CDR3 DNA	CDR3 protein
TRBV27	.	many	TRBJ1-1	TGTGCCAGCAGTTTAAGGTCCACACTGAACACTGAAGCTTTCTTT	CASSLRSTLNTEAFF
TRBV2	.	.	TRBJ2-6	TGTGCCAGCAGTGTATATGGGTCTGGGGCCAACGTCCTGACTTTC	CASSVYGSGANVLTF
TRBV6-5	.	few	TRBJ1-3	TGTGCCAGCAGTTACTCCGCAGGCTCTGGAAACACCATATATTTT	CASSYSAGSGNTIYF
TRBV2	.	.	TRBJ1-1	TGTGCCAGCAGGGAGAACACTGAAGCTTTCTTT	CASRENTEAFF
TRBV7-2	.	.	TRBJ1-2	TGTGCCAGCAGCTTGGGGGGAGACTATGGCTACACCTTC	CASSLGGDYGYTF
TRBV3-1/TRBV3-2	TRBD1	once	TRBJ1-5	TGTGCCAGCAGCCAAGGGCAGGGGGGTCAGCCCCAGCATTTT	CASSQGQGGQPQHF
TRBV7-9	.	.	TRBJ2-5	TGTGCCAGCAGCTTTCTATCGGCTCGAGAGACCCAGTACTTC	CASSFLSARETQYF
TRBV2	.	.	TRBJ1-1	TGTGCCAGCAGTGTACAGGCCACGAACACTGAAGCTTTCTTT	CASSVQATNTEAFF
TRBV2	.	.	TRBJ1-3	TGTGCCAGCAGTGATCCCCTGGGGGCTGCTGGAAACACCATATATTTT	CASSDPLGAAGNTIYF
TRBV2	TRBD1	.	TRBJ1-2	TGTGCCAGCAGTTATCCAGGGGGGGATTTGTATGGCTACACCTTC	CASSYPGGDLYGYTF
TRBV19	.	.	TRBJ1-2	TGTGCCAGTAGTATATCGGCCCGGGGAGGCTACACCTTC	CASSISARGGYTF
TRBV6-1	TRBD1	few	TRBJ1-1	TGTGCCAGCAGTGAAATACAGGGGACCACTGAAGCTTTCTTT	CASSEIQGTTEAFF
TRBV6-2/TRBV6-3	.	once	TRBJ1-2	TGTGCCAGCAGTCGCACCGAGACATATGGCTACACCTTC	CASSRTETYGYTF
TRBV5-6	.	.	TRBJ1-1	TGTGCCAGCAGCTTGCCTACAGGGTCCACTGAAGCTTTCTTT	CASSLPTGSTEAFF
TRBV18	.	once	TRBJ1-1	TGTGCCAGCTCACCTCGCTTAGGATTGAACACTGAAGCTTTCTTT	CASSPRLGLNTEAFF
TRBV15	.	.	TRBJ1-2	TGTGCCACCAGCAGAGACTTCTATGGCTACACCTTC	CATSRDFYGYTF
TRBV5-1	.	.	TRBJ2-3	TGCGCCAGCAGTTTCTCTCATACGCAGTATTTT	CASSFSHTQYF
TRBV6-5	TRBD1	once	TRBJ1-1	TGTGCCAGCACTCGAGGGACAGGGGGCACTGAAGCTTTCTTT	CASTRGTGGTEAFF
TRBV27	.	.	TRBJ2-5	TGTGCCAGCACTTTTTCGGGACACCATGAAGAGACCCAGTACTTC	CASTFSGHHEETQYF
TRBV27	.	.	TRBJ1-1	TGTGCCAGCGGATCCCTCGACTACCTGACGGTCACTGAAGCTTTCTTT	CASGSLDYLTVTEAFF
TRBV9	TRBD2	.	TRBJ2-1	TGTGCCAGCAGCGTAGTACTAGCGGGAGCCCACAATGAGCAGTTCTTC	CASSVVLAGAHNEQFF
TRBV7-9	.	once	TRBJ2-1	TGTGCCAGCAGCTTAGACAGCCACTGGGACAATGAGCAGTTCTTC	CASSLDSHWDNEQFF